This entry features one TCR beta chain sequence. Its specific antigen is unknown. The record has no base qualities; no much larger clone is one base away. The sample originates from a study of blood T cells in healthy people across ages (dated by TCRdb to 2014 to 2015). For the wider study: In model experiments, template switching captured about one uniquely barcoded TCR beta cDNA molecule for every two T cells. Using deep sequencing normalized with unique cDNA molecular identifiers, the study measured how TCR beta repertoire diversity changes with age. The donors were divided into four age groups: young (average around 17 years), middle-aged (under 40), aged (about 62) and long-lived (about 79). To avoid experimental bias, donors of different ages were randomly spread across the sequencing lanes. The study analyzed two additional independent replicas of 1 million unique cDNA reads from the same blood draw for two donors, one aged 18 to 30 and one aged 80 or older.

Systemically healthy Caucasian individuals from Russia, approximately 39 in total and aged about 6 to 95 years, were included as donors. Each donor gave 8.5 to 10 milliliters of peripheral blood, collected into EDTA-treated Vacutainer tubes. Ficoll-Paque density-gradient centrifugation was used to isolate PBMCs, with at least 6.5 million per sample. Trizol reagent was used to extract total RNA from the PBMCs, yielding at least 5 micrograms per sample. The percentages of naive CD45RAhigh/CD27high T cells were determined by flow cytometry on a PBMC aliquot from every donor. General study outcomes and caveats: Total diversity estimates from one million sequenced T cells were considered lower bounds and underestimates. As age increased, observed TCR beta diversity per million T cells dropped in a roughly linear way, and a significant reduction was already evident by age 40. Because the CMV infection status of the donors was unknown, age-related changes in expanded clonotypes may potentially have been confounded. The long-lived group showed more naive CD4+ T cells, fewer expanded clones and increased TCR diversity than the aged group, suggesting age selection. Observed TCR beta diversity correlated strongly with the percentage of naive T cells measured by flow cytometry. Conclusive comparison of naive and antigen-experienced compartments was prevented by the profiling of bulk unsorted PBMCs.

Libraries were made using 5' RACE. The run used an Illumina HiSeq 2500. A second PCR of roughly 6 to 11 cycles was run with a J-beta primer mix and a sample-barcoded 5' primer. A template-switch 5' adaptor carrying 12 random nucleotides introduced a unique molecular identifier onto each TCR beta cDNA molecule. At least 3 million CDR3-containing paired-end reads were obtained from each sample. First-strand cDNA was synthesized from all RNA with the Mint cDNA synthesis kit, primed by a TRBC-specific oligonucleotide. Following uracil-DNA glycosylase treatment, all cDNA underwent a first 18-cycle PCR with the universal primers M1SS and BC2_uni_R. Per the original workflow: For normalization, 1 million high-quality reads, each with a distinct molecular identifier, were randomly selected from each sample. Instead of being binned into consensus sequences, reads that shared molecular identifiers were thrown out. MiTCR, run with a Q25 quality threshold and the strictest error-elimination algorithm, handled CDR3 identification, clonotype clustering and error correction. Lower-bound total TCR beta diversity was estimated with a nonparametric unseen species model using Euler transformation. The public reads were run again by TCRdb, first through fastp at Q25 and then through MiXCR, and only productive beta chains were kept. Every distinct CDR3 protein forms one entry, paired with its most common genes and DNA. The V and J calls come from TCRdb's annotation, not from the publication. This sample lists almost 1 million distinct CDR3 sequences; 45% to 60% were detected once. Of the sample, over 20% is held by the ten largest clones.

The CDR3 measures 13 amino acids from cysteine to phenylalanine. Of the read, only the CDR3 DNA is kept; its 39 bases are in frame from base 1. Based on the germline V gene, the CDR1 and CDR2 sequences are SGHVS and FNYEAQ. The sample taken for sequencing was blood. The receptor was isolated from an older woman in good health. This chain joins TRBV7-6 to TRBJ2-1; the D gene cannot be named for sure. The J call may be in error: the DNA end matches TRBJ2-7 better. The CDR3 is CASSLAAVGEQYF. The sequence in DNA is TGTGCCAGCAGCTTAGCGGCTGTGGGCGAGCAGTACTTC.